Here is one T cell receptor (beta chain) with its context. What it recognizes is unknown. The CDR3 runs 15 residues. The ends lost 5 bases at V and 2 bases at J; junction bases unmatched: 4. This specimen comes from a study of T cells after yellow fever vaccination. Study-level information: When fractions had low cell numbers, they were prepared with SMART-Seq v4 Ultra Low Input.

TCRdb called the 5' RACE reads again in MiXCR, with one record for every CDR3 protein. This table holds 400,000 to 450,000 distinct CDR3 sequences, 18% found once. The study's findings and limits: Post-booster repertoires again held most primary-vaccination clones (approximately 96% CD4, roughly 89% CD8). On re-exposure, the response was weaker but peaked faster, at day 5 versus 15.

This receptor was taken from a man between 18 and 29 years old who received the YFV17D yellow fever vaccine. The chain joins TRBV12-3 or TRBV12-4 to TRBJ2-1; TRBD2 agrees at 9 bases. Specimen: PBMCs, collected before the yellow fever booster vaccination. CDR3 amino acids: CASSPSSGAYNEQFF. The CDR3 DNA is TGTGCCAGCAGTCCATCTAGCGGGGCCTACAATGAGCAGTTCTTC.